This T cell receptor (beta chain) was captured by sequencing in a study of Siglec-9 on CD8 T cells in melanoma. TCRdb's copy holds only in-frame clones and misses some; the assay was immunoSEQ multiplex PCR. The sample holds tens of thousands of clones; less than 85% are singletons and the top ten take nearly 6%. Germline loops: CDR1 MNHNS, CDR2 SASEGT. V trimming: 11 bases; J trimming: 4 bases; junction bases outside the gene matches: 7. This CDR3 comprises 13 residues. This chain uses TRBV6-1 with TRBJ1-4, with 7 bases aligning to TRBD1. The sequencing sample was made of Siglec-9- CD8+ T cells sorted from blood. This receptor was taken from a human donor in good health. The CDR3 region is CAGRQGLNEKLFF. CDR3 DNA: TGTGCCGGCCGACAGGGACTTAATGAAAAACTGTTTTTT.